These 30 T cell receptor beta chains share one sample of origin, sequenced in a study of PD-1 blockade in classical Hodgkin lymphoma. Only in-frame clones appear in the TCRdb table, and some are missing; sequencing was by immunoSEQ multiplex PCR. The table shows around 25,000 clones, with 84% occurring only once. Every patient relapsed after autologous stem cell transplantation, and brentuximab vedotin exposure varied. From thawed PBMCs, CD4+ T cells were purified using magnetic negative selection. Sample: CD4+ T cells from blood, taken at baseline. The source is a human donor with classical Hodgkin lymphoma.

CDR3 sequence: CASRLAIDTQYF. CDR3 nucleotide sequence: TGTGCCAGCAGACTAGCGATCGATACGCAGTATTTT. This sequence joins TRBV2 and TRBJ2-3, with TRBD2 matching over 7 bases. This CDR3 comprises 12 residues. Germline V gene sequence: CDR1 SNHLY, CDR2 FYNNEI. V shed 6 bases, J shed 6 bases, and the junction held 3 bases outside the gene matches.

This clone has a single count. This chain uses TRBV20-1 with TRBJ1-1; TRBD1 agrees at 8 bases. Germline V gene sequence: CDR1 DFQATT, CDR2 SNEGSKA (reference sequence). This CDR3 spans 11 amino acids. With 2 bases clipped from V and 10 bases from J, the junction kept 3 bases outside the gene matches. The CDR3 region is CSARPDRGAFF. DNA for the CDR3: TGCAGTGCTAGACCCGACAGGGGAGCTTTCTTT.

The V call is TRBV6-5, the J call TRBJ2-7, with TRBD2 as a possible D gene (6 bases). The CDR3 sequence is 15 residues long. From germline, CDR1 is MNHEY and CDR2 SVGAGI. Trimming cost V 0 bases and J 3 bases, with 12 bases left between them. Written as DNA, the CDR3 is TGTGCCAGCAGTTACTCCGGGGGTGGATACTACGAGCAGTACTTC. It is translated as CASSYSGGGYYEQYF.

In its sample, this clone was seen once. This sequence joins TRBV5-6 and TRBJ2-5, with D perhaps matching TRBD1 (5 bases). Between the trimmed V and J ends, which lost 0 bases and 4 bases, there was a span of 10 bases. The CDR3 runs to 14 residues. Germline CDR1 SGHDT, CDR2 YYEEEE. CDR3 sequence: CASSLAAGRETQYF. Written as DNA, the CDR3 is TGTGCCAGCAGCTTGGCCGCAGGGCGAGAGACCCAGTACTTC. The full variable domain, its missing parts supplied by reference TRBV5-6 and TRBJ2-5, is DAGVTQSPTHLIKTRGQQVTLRCSPKSGHDTVSWYQQALGQGPQFIFQYYEEEERQRGNFPDRFSGHQFPNYSSELNVNALLLGDSALYLCASSLAAGRETQYFGPGTRLLVL.

V usage is TRBV6-6 and J usage is TRBJ2-7, with 10 bases identical to TRBD1. Germline values: CDR1 MNHNY, CDR2 SVGAGI (reference sequence). The CDR3 runs 14 residues. V shed 2 bases and J 2 bases; nucleotides not matched to a gene: 0. Here the CDR3 DNA reads TGTGCCAGCAGTTACGGGACAGGGGCCTACGAGCAGTACTTC. It specifies CASSYGTGAYEQYF.

This sequence joins TRBV20-1 and TRBJ2-1; 7 nucleotides align to TRBD2. CDR3 length: 11 amino acids. V dropped 5 bases and J dropped 10; count of bases not matched to a gene: 5. Germline V gene data show CDR1 as DFQATT and CDR2 as SNEGSKA (reference sequence). The CDR3, as DNA: TGCAGTGCTGGAGGGCGGGGGGAGCAGTTCTTC. Amino acid sequence: CSAGGRGEQFF.

This clone was observed a handful of times. The chain uses TRBV10-3 and TRBJ2-1; the match to TRBD1 covers 9 bases. This CDR3 is built from 14 residues. Germline CDR1 reads ENHRY; CDR2 reads SYGVKD. With 6 bases clipped from V and 8 bases from J, the junction kept 8 bases outside the gene matches. CDR3 in DNA: TGTGCCATCAGCCGGGACAGGGATGTCCATGAGCAGTTCTTC. Its translation: CAISRDRDVHEQFF.

The chain is built from TRBV25-1 and TRBJ2-5; D is tentatively TRBD1 or TRBD2 (5 bases each). The germline gives CDR1 MGHDK, CDR2 SYGVNS. The CDR3 consists of 14 residues. V was cut by 10 bases and J by 2 bases, with 17 bases left in between. The DNA for the CDR3 is TGTGCCACCCGGGGACGCTGGCTGCAAGAGACCCAGTACTTC. Its translation: CATRGRWLQETQYF.

The J gene is TRBJ2-1, the V gene TRBV4-3; D is uncertain. Trimming took off 4 bases at V and 5 bases at J, with 15 bases between the two ends. The V gene's germline CDR1 is LGHNA and CDR2 YSLEER. CDR3 length equals 15 residues. The CDR3 DNA reads TGCGCCAGCAGCCGGGTGACACTGGGCAACAATGAGCAGTTCTTC. Translating it yields CASSRVTLGNNEQFF.

V gene TRBV15 combines with J gene TRBJ1-4; D might be TRBD1 (5 bases). The CDR3 is made up of 14 amino acids. V dropped 1 base and J dropped 5 bases, with 8 bases sitting between them. CDR1 LNHNV and CDR2 YYDKDF come from the germline V gene (reference sequence). The CDR3: CATSRVGTNEKLFF. CDR3 coding DNA: TGTGCCACCAGCAGAGTGGGGACCAATGAAAAACTGTTTTTT.

The chain couples TRBV5-4 to TRBJ2-5; tentative D call: TRBD1 (6 bases). Between the trimmed V and J ends, which lost 2 bases and 2 bases, there was a span of 10 bases. Germline V gene sequence: CDR1 SGHNT, CDR2 YYREEE (reference sequence). This CDR3 spans 14 amino acids. CDR3 sequence reads: CASSFSDSQETQYF. CDR3 bases: TGTGCCAGCAGCTTCTCGGACAGTCAAGAGACCCAGTACTTC.

The V call is TRBV6-5, the J call TRBJ1-1, with D perhaps matching TRBD1 (5 bases). CDR1 and CDR2 from the germline V gene are MNHEY and SVGAGI. CDR3 length equals 11 residues. The V and J ends lost 6 bases and 5 bases respectively, with 7 bases between them. CDR3 amino acids: CASSGGTEAFF. The CDR3 DNA follows: TGTGCCAGCAGCGGGGGGACTGAAGCTTTCTTT.

V usage is TRBV7-9 and J usage is TRBJ1-1; 7 positions agree with TRBD1. Per the germline V gene, CDR1 is SEHNR and CDR2 is FQNEAQ (reference sequence). CDR3 length equals 16 residues. Trimming took 6 bases from V and 1 from J; bases not matched to a gene: 11. The CDR3 DNA sequence: TGTGCCAGCAGATATCAACAGGGGATCAGGAACACTGAAGCTTTCTTT. It specifies CASRYQQGIRNTEAFF.

The rearrangement uses TRBV1 and TRBJ1-4; the table calls TRBD1, which could not be checked here. TRBV1 is a recognized pseudogene. The CDR3 covers 20 residues. The CDR3 DNA follows: TGCACCAGCAGCCAAGAAAAAACGGGACAAACGATTCCAACTAATGAAAAACTGTTTTTT. Its protein product is CTSSQEKTGQTIPTNEKLFF.

The chain joins TRBV5-1 to TRBJ2-5; D not certain. Germline lookup yields CDR1 SGHRS and CDR2 YFSETQ. The CDR3 is 13 residues long. Trimming removed 6 bases from V and 4 bases from J, with 13 bases in between. Written as DNA, the CDR3 is TGCGCCAGCAACGATAGGGTGTCAGAGACCCAGTACTTC. It specifies CASNDRVSETQYF.

This rearrangement joins TRBV11-3 to TRBJ2-3; D is undetermined. The germline gives CDR1 SGHNT, CDR2 YENEEA. The CDR3 has 13 amino acids. The ends were cut back, 6 bases at V and 1 base at J, with 8 bases in the middle. CDR3 bases: TGTGCCAGCAGTTCCCCTGGCACAGATACGCAGTATTTT. It is translated as CASSSPGTDTQYF.

The J gene is TRBJ1-1, the V gene TRBV7-9; D uncertain. CDR3 size: 13 residues. Trimming removed 3 bases at V and 3 bases at J, with 8 bases between. Germline V gives CDR1 SEHNR, CDR2 FQNEAQ (reference sequence). DNA for the CDR3: TGTGCCAGCAGCTTTGGGAGAGACACTGAAGCTTTCTTT. Translation: CASSFGRDTEAFF.

The chain couples TRBV6-5 to TRBJ1-4; no clear D gene. V was clipped by 8 bases and J by 4 bases, with 11 bases between them. The germline V gene has CDR1 MNHEY and CDR2 SVGAGI. The CDR3 covers 13 residues. In DNA form, the CDR3 reads TGTGCCAGCCTTCTAAGGTTTAATGAAAAACTGTTTTTT. Protein product: CASLLRFNEKLFF.

This sequence joins TRBV11-3 and TRBJ1-5, with D possibly being TRBD1 (6 bases). The V gene's germline CDR1 is SGHNT and CDR2 YENEEA. Trimming stripped 5 bases from V and 7 bases from J, with 18 bases between. The CDR3 consists of 15 residues. The CDR3 reads CASSQGSGPRQPQHF. In DNA, the CDR3 is TGTGCCAGCAGCCAGGGGTCAGGCCCAAGACAGCCCCAGCATTTT. Complete variable domain (other parts from reference TRBV11-3 and TRBJ1-5): EAGVVQSPRYKIIEKKQPVAFWCNPISGHNTLYWYLQNLGQGPELLIRYENEEAVDDSQLPKDRFSAERLKGVDSTLKIQPAELGDSAVYLCASSQGSGPRQPQHFGDGTRLSIL.

The genes are TRBV5-1 and TRBJ2-3, with D maybe TRBD2 (5 bases). V shed 5 bases and J shed 0 bases, with 10 bases lying between them. CDR1 and CDR2 from the germline V gene are SGHRS and YFSETQ. CDR3 length equals 14 residues. The CDR3: CASRLAQSTDTQYF. The CDR3 nucleotides are TGCGCCAGCAGGCTAGCCCAGAGCACAGATACGCAGTATTTT.

The rearrangement joins TRBV5-1 to TRBJ2-7; D may correspond to TRBD1 or TRBD2 (5 bases each). V lost 4 bases to trimming and J lost 7 bases, with 21 bases between them. CDR1 SGHRS and CDR2 YFSETQ come from the germline V gene. CDR3 length equals 15 residues. CDR3 DNA sequence: TGCGCCAGCAGCCCTTCGGGACGCTCCTCGGGGGAGCAGTACTTC. Protein sequence: CASSPSGRSSGEQYF.

This clone was detected only a few times. V is TRBV5-8 and J is TRBJ2-4; D may be TRBD1 (5 bases). Germline loops: CDR1 SGHTS, CDR2 YDEGEE. The CDR3 is 16 residues long. Trimming stripped 7 bases from V and 0 bases from J, with 17 bases between. This chain's CDR3 is CASGPGWGVAKNIQYF. The CDR3, as DNA: TGTGCCAGCGGCCCTGGGTGGGGCGTAGCCAAAAACATTCAGTACTTC.

The chain employs TRBV11-3 and TRBJ2-5; D could derive from TRBD1 or TRBD2 (6 bases each). Germline CDR1 is SGHNT and CDR2 is YENEEA. The CDR3 totals 14 residues. The ends were cut back, 5 bases at V and 1 base at J, with 11 bases in the middle. The CDR3 here is CASSVADSQETQYF. CDR3 nucleotide sequence: TGTGCCAGCAGCGTAGCGGACAGCCAAGAGACCCAGTACTTC.

The chain links TRBV4-2 to TRBJ1-1; 11 positions agree with TRBD1. CDR3 length: 15 amino acids. Losses at the gene ends were 1 base for V and 11 bases for J; bases not matched to a gene: 9. The germline V gene encodes CDR1 LGHNA and CDR2 YNFKEQ. CDR3 DNA: TGTGCCAGCAGCCAAGTGGACAGGGGGCTTATTGGGGCTTTCTTT. Its translation: CASSQVDRGLIGAFF.

The chain uses TRBV7-9 and TRBJ1-4; possibly TRBD1 for D (6 bases). The germline V and J ends were trimmed by 5 bases and 7 bases, with 17 bases remaining between them. Germline assignment: CDR1 SEHNR and CDR2 FQNEAQ (reference sequence). The CDR3 consists of 15 residues. The CDR3 region is CASSPVWGRSEKLFF. The CDR3 DNA reads as TGTGCCAGCAGCCCGGTTTGGGGGCGGAGTGAAAAACTGTTTTTT.

This chain joins TRBV19 and TRBJ1-2, with D tentatively TRBD1 (5 bases). Germline V gene sequence: CDR1 LNHDA, CDR2 SQIVND (reference sequence). V was clipped by 3 bases and J by 4 bases, with 12 bases between them. The CDR3 length is 14 residues. The CDR3 nucleotides are TGTGCCAGTAGTATCGGCAGGGCGCGCTATGGCTACACCTTC. Encoded protein: CASSIGRARYGYTF.

The count of this clone is one. The chain combines TRBV15 with TRBJ1-1; TRBD1 aligns across 9 bases. Germline assignment: CDR1 LNHNV and CDR2 YYDKDF (reference sequence). This CDR3 comprises 15 residues. V trimming: 0 bases; J trimming: 4 bases; junction bases outside the gene matches: 3. DNA of the CDR3: TGTGCCACCAGCAGAGATCAGACAGGGGGCACTGAAGCTTTCTTT. Amino acids: CATSRDQTGGTEAFF.

The V and J genes are TRBV5-1 and TRBJ2-1, with D unresolved. Trimming took 0 bases from V and 1 from J, leaving 8 bases between them. CDR3 length: 15 amino acids. Germline lookup yields CDR1 SGHRS and CDR2 YFSETQ. The CDR3: CASSLEQISYNEQFF. The CDR3, as DNA: TGCGCCAGCAGCTTGGAGCAGATTTCCTACAATGAGCAGTTCTTC.

This rearrangement joins TRBV7-2 to TRBJ2-3, with D unclear. This CDR3 comprises 16 residues. With 1 base removed from V and 4 bases from J, the gap between germline ends came to 15 bases. The germline V gene has CDR1 SGHTA and CDR2 FQGNSA. The CDR3, as DNA: TGTGCCAGCAGCTTAGGTGAAGCGATGGGTGCAGATACGCAGTATTTT. Translation: CASSLGEAMGADTQYF.

The CDR3 is CASNSGGPNTEAFF. CDR3 DNA sequence: TGTGCCAGCAATTCCGGAGGGCCGAACACTGAAGCTTTCTTT. J is TRBJ1-1 and V is TRBV6-1; D not certain. Germline V lookup: CDR1 MNHNS, CDR2 SASEGT. V lost 7 bases and J lost 1, with 13 bases in between. This CDR3 is built from 14 residues.